This paragraph covers one T cell receptor beta chain sequence. Its antigen is unidentified. Each sample's cDNA came from eight separate reactions. TCRdb derives one entry per CDR3 protein from the 5' RACE reads, leaving out DNA. This table holds over 150,000 distinct CDR3 sequences. This sample stems from a study of monozygotic twins with inflammatory bowel disease. Findings and caveats of the study: The study found lower TCRbeta diversity (inverse Simpson) in IBD patients than in healthy co-twins. Distinguishing T cell subtypes was not possible. Versus healthy twins, IBD patients showed fewer clonotypes shared with others, especially with disease activity.

The CDR3 has 16 amino acids. CDR1 is LNHDA, CDR2 SQIVND, per germline (reference sequence). Sequencing input: blood. This TCR was recovered from a human donor with ulcerative colitis or Crohn's disease, or a healthy co-twin of an affected twin (not recorded which). This chain joins TRBV19 and TRBJ2-1; TCRdb calls TRBD1, which cannot be checked without DNA. CDR3: CASTFHGRPEGDEQFF.